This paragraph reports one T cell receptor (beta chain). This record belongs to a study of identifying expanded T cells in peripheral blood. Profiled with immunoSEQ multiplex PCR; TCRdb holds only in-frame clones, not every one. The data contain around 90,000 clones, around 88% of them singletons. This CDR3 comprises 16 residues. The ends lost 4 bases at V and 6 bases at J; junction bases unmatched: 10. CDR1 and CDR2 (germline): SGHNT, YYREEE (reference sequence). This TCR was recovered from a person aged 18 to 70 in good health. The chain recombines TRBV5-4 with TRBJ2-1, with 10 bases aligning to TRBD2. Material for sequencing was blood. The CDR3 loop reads CASSPGSGRAVNEQFF. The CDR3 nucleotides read TGTGCCAGCAGCCCCGGCAGCGGGAGGGCCGTCAATGAGCAGTTCTTC.